Below are 2 T cell receptor beta chains sequenced from a single sample in a study of beta chain features in type 1 diabetes. The study reverse transcribed the entire isolated RNA, so it sequenced expressed TCRB transcripts. Assay: immunoSEQ multiplex PCR; the TCRdb copy retains only in-frame clones and omits some. The sample carries about 360,000 clones, 10% to 15% recorded once. The material sequenced was naive CD4+ T cells from blood. The receptors derive from a man between 18 and 35 years old in good health.

In DNA, the CDR3 is TGTGCCAGCAGTGACCCCGGAAGGGGGCGCCCGGATACGCAGTATTTT. Residues: CASSDPGRGRPDTQYF. V is TRBV25-1 and J is TRBJ2-3; TRBD1 matches at 7 bases. The CDR3 has 16 amino acids. Trimming took 3 bases from V and 6 from J; bases not matched to a gene: 12. CDR1 is MGHDK, CDR2 SYGVNS, per germline.

This clone was counted between two and nine times. The J gene is TRBJ1-2, the V gene TRBV5-1; TRBD1 might be the D (6 bases). The V gene's germline CDR1 is SGHRS and CDR2 YFSETQ. CDR3 size: 13 residues. Trimming cost V 4 bases and J 4 bases, with 11 bases left between them. CDR3 bases: TGCGCCAGCAGCGAACAGGGCGCCTATGGCTACACCTTC. It is translated as CASSEQGAYGYTF.